The clone carrying this T cell receptor beta chain has ten or more counts. Its specificity is not known. This record comes from a study of identical twins. Trimming cost V 5 bases and J 3 bases; bases outside gene matches: 6. The CDR3 has 15 residues. In TCRdb, the 5' RACE reads were re-called with MiXCR into one record per CDR3 protein. The sample yields fewer than 650,000 distinct CDR3 sequences, under 8.5% seen once. Study-level findings and limits: Fewer insertions marked abundant cord blood beta clonotypes; young adult naive trended weakly, memory not at all.

These data were also filed under a second study, of yellow fever vaccine responses in identical twins.

V is TRBV12-3 or TRBV12-4 and J is TRBJ1-1; 10 bases line up with TRBD1. The TCR comes from a woman aged 18 to 35 in good health. Specimen: PBMCs. The CDR3 region is CASSRQGAGYTEAFF. In nucleotides, the CDR3 is TGTGCCAGCAGTAGACAGGGGGCGGGCTACACTGAAGCTTTCTTT.